The rows below give T cell receptor beta chains drawn from one sample of a study of CD8 T cells in ankylosing spondylitis. TCRdb reprocessed the 5' RACE reads with MiXCR, giving one entry per CDR3 protein. Among around 770,000 distinct CDR3 sequences, 19% were seen once, and the ten largest hold 15% to 20%. Material for sequencing was blood, either unsorted or a sorted T cell fraction (not recorded which). Receptor source: a male donor with ankylosing spondylitis. Both conserved end residues are part of each CDR3. A D gene is named only where the DNA matches it firmly. Size values are once, few and many counts, or a class for expanded clones, and some rows have none.

D: NA
size: NA
J: TRBJ1-4
V: TRBV6-2/TRBV6-3
CDR3: CASSHPKREEKLFF
DNA: TGTGCCAGCAGCCACCCGAAGAGGGAGGAAAAACTGTTTTTT

D: NA
size: NA
J: TRBJ1-1
V: TRBV18
CDR3: CASSPTRSAEAFF
DNA: TGTGCCAGCTCACCGACAAGGAGCGCTGAAGCTTTCTTT

D: TRBD2
size: NA
J: TRBJ2-2
V: TRBV27
CDR3: CATRLAGLINTGELFF
DNA: TGTGCCACCCGACTAGCGGGGCTCATAAACACCGGGGAGCTGTTTTTT

D: NA
size: NA
J: TRBJ1-5
V: TRBV7-3
CDR3: CASSLTGMRQPQHF
DNA: TGTGCCAGCAGCTTAACAGGGATGCGGCAGCCCCAGCATTTT

D: TRBD2
size: few
J: TRBJ2-2
V: TRBV4-2
CDR3: CASSQDGGRDTGELFF
DNA: TGTGCCAGCAGCCAAGACGGCGGGAGGGACACCGGGGAGCTGTTTTTT

D: NA
size: NA
J: TRBJ1-1
V: TRBV27
CDR3: CASSSPTTGYTEAFF
DNA: TGTGCCAGCAGTTCACCTACGACAGGATACACTGAAGCTTTCTTT

D: NA
size: few
J: TRBJ1-4
V: TRBV5-1
CDR3: CASSGGSRDEKLFF
DNA: TGCGCCAGCAGCGGCGGGTCCCGGGACGAAAAACTGTTTTTT

D: NA
size: NA
J: TRBJ1-2
V: TRBV5-1
CDR3: CASSFSGTGNGYTF
DNA: TGCGCCAGCAGCTTCTCCGGGACGGGCAATGGCTACACCTTC

D: NA
size: NA
J: TRBJ2-2
V: TRBV4-3
CDR3: CASSQGGAPNTGELFF
DNA: TGCGCCAGCAGCCAGGGGGGGGCCCCCAACACCGGGGAGCTGTTTTTT

D: TRBD2
size: few
J: TRBJ2-4
V: TRBV3-1
CDR3: CASSPLAGEAKNIQYF
DNA: TGTGCCAGCAGCCCGCTAGCGGGAGAAGCCAAAAACATTCAGTACTTC

D: NA
size: NA
J: TRBJ2-2
V: TRBV11-1
CDR3: CAVSAGTNTGELFF
DNA: TGTGCCGTTTCCGCCGGGACGAACACCGGGGAGCTGTTTTTT

D: TRBD1
size: NA
J: TRBJ1-2
V: TRBV20-1
CDR3: CSAPDRTKSNYGYTF
DNA: TGCAGTGCTCCGGACAGGACAAAATCTAACTATGGCTACACCTTC

D: NA
size: few
J: TRBJ2-7
V: TRBV4-2
CDR3: CASSPTGTQSYEQYF
DNA: TGTGCCAGCAGCCCTACCGGGACGCAGTCCTACGAGCAGTACTTC

D: TRBD2
size: many
J: TRBJ2-3
V: TRBV28
CDR3: CASSPERGLTDTQYF
DNA: TGTGCCAGCAGCCCGGAGCGGGGCCTCACAGATACGCAGTATTTT

D: NA
size: few
J: TRBJ1-1
V: TRBV2
CDR3: CASSGWRTEAFF
DNA: TGTGCCAGCAGTGGTTGGAGGACTGAAGCTTTCTTT

D: NA
size: NA
J: TRBJ1-4
V: TRBV14
CDR3: CASSQEWGEKLFF
DNA: TGTGCCAGCAGCCAAGAATGGGGGGAAAAACTGTTTTTT

D: NA
size: few
J: TRBJ2-5
V: TRBV5-1
CDR3: CASSPRARAVETQYF
DNA: TGCGCCAGCAGCCCTAGGGCCAGGGCCGTGGAGACCCAGTACTTC

D: NA
size: few
J: TRBJ2-1
V: TRBV20-1
CDR3: CSAWGSGGGSSYNEQFF
DNA: TGCAGTGCCTGGGGGTCAGGAGGGGGCAGCTCCTACAATGAGCAGTTCTTC

D: NA
size: NA
J: TRBJ1-2
V: TRBV6-1
CDR3: CASSRDVGVTNYGYTF
DNA: TGTGCCAGCAGTAGGGACGTGGGGGTAACTAACTATGGCTACACCTTC

D: NA
size: NA
J: TRBJ2-6
V: TRBV20-1
CDR3: CRRDAKISGANVLTF
DNA: TGCAGACGGGACGCCAAGATCTCTGGGGCCAACGTCCTGACTTTC

D: TRBD2
size: few
J: TRBJ2-3
V: TRBV7-3
CDR3: CASSSRGTSKYF
DNA: TGTGCCAGCAGCTCCCGCGGGACTAGCAAATATTTT

D: NA
size: few
J: TRBJ2-5
V: TRBV20-1
CDR3: CSARGTQGLGAQYF
DNA: TGCAGTGCTAGAGGGACGCAAGGCTTGGGGGCCCAGTACTTC

D: NA
size: NA
J: TRBJ1-1
V: TRBV29-1
CDR3: CSVVRGPNTEAFF
DNA: TGCAGCGTTGTCCGGGGCCCTAACACTGAAGCTTTCTTT

D: NA
size: few
J: TRBJ2-3
V: TRBV3-1
CDR3: CASSQELRQETDTQYF
DNA: TGTGCCAGCAGCCAAGAGTTGCGACAGGAGACAGATACGCAGTATTTT

D: TRBD2
size: few
J: TRBJ2-1
V: TRBV5-5
CDR3: CASTLEGSGGHNEQFF
DNA: TGTGCCAGCACCCTCGAGGGGAGCGGGGGTCACAATGAGCAGTTCTTC

D: NA
size: NA
J: TRBJ2-1
V: TRBV21-1
CDR3: CASSPAKAGTSGESYNEQFF
DNA: TGTGCCAGCAGCCCAGCTAAGGCCGGGACTAGCGGGGAGTCCTACAATGAGCAGTTCTTC

D: NA
size: few
J: TRBJ1-1
V: TRBV20-1
CDR3: CSYRQEMNTEAFF
DNA: TGCAGTTACCGACAGGAGATGAACACTGAAGCTTTCTTT

D: NA
size: NA
J: TRBJ1-6
V: TRBV20-1
CDR3: CSARVGGNSPLHF
DNA: TGCAGTGCTAGAGTGGGAGGGAATTCACCCCTCCACTTT

D: TRBD2
size: NA
J: TRBJ2-7
V: TRBV2
CDR3: CASSEDSASGTGEQYF
DNA: TGTGCCAGCAGTGAGGACAGTGCTAGCGGGACGGGCGAGCAGTACTTC

D: TRBD2
size: few
J: TRBJ2-7
V: TRBV20-1
CDR3: CSAPPGTSGAYEQYF
DNA: TGCAGTGCCCCGCCCGGGACTAGCGGTGCCTACGAGCAGTACTTC

D: TRBD2
size: NA
J: TRBJ2-1
V: TRBV11-2
CDR3: CASSLEAGGRYNEQFF
DNA: TGTGCCAGCAGCTTAGAAGCGGGGGGGAGGTACAATGAGCAGTTCTTC

D: TRBD2
size: few
J: TRBJ2-7
V: TRBV2
CDR3: CASSTAGSSVYEQYF
DNA: TGTGCCAGCAGCACAGCGGGATCTTCCGTTTACGAGCAGTACTTC

D: NA
size: NA
J: TRBJ2-3
V: TRBV7-8
CDR3: CASSLGRGRTTDTQYF
DNA: TGTGCCAGCAGCTTAGGTCGGGGACGCACCACAGATACGCAGTATTTT

D: TRBD2
size: few
J: TRBJ2-1
V: TRBV12-3/TRBV12-4
CDR3: CASSPRLAPEQFF
DNA: TGTGCCAGCAGCCCCAGACTAGCTCCAGAGCAGTTCTTC

D: NA
size: few
J: TRBJ2-7
V: TRBV6-2/TRBV6-3
CDR3: CASSYVNEQYF
DNA: TGTGCCAGCAGCTACGTCAACGAGCAGTACTTC

D: NA
size: few
J: TRBJ2-1
V: TRBV21-1
CDR3: CASPVGEEQITSGSYNEQFF
DNA: TGTGCCAGCCCCGTGGGCGAGGAGCAGATAACTAGCGGTTCCTACAATGAGCAGTTCTTC

D: NA
size: few
J: TRBJ2-3
V: TRBV12-3/TRBV12-4
CDR3: CASSFWAEGPSDTQYF
DNA: TGTGCCAGCAGTTTTTGGGCGGAGGGTCCCTCAGATACGCAGTATTTT

D: NA
size: NA
J: TRBJ2-7
V: TRBV2
CDR3: CASSEGSSDTYEQYF
DNA: TGTGCCAGCAGTGAAGGTAGTAGCGACACCTACGAGCAGTACTTC

D: TRBD1
size: NA
J: TRBJ2-7
V: TRBV4-2
CDR3: CASSPQGQGIHEQYF
DNA: TGTGCCAGCAGCCCCCAGGGACAGGGGATCCACGAGCAGTACTTC

D: NA
size: NA
J: TRBJ1-4
V: TRBV5-1
CDR3: CASSDTGATNEKLFF
DNA: TGCGCCAGCAGCGATACAGGTGCAACTAATGAAAAACTGTTTTTT

D: NA
size: NA
J: TRBJ2-2
V: TRBV7-3
CDR3: CASSLGDLRRQTNTGELFF
DNA: TGTGCCAGCAGCTTAGGTGATCTCCGGAGGCAGACGAACACCGGGGAGCTGTTTTTT

D: NA
size: NA
J: TRBJ2-1
V: TRBV7-8
CDR3: CASSTQRASYNEQFF
DNA: TGTGCCAGCAGCACTCAGCGGGCTTCGTACAATGAGCAGTTCTTC

D: TRBD1
size: few
J: TRBJ2-1
V: TRBV10-3
CDR3: CAISRDRGSYNEQFF
DNA: TGTGCCATCAGTCGCGACAGGGGTTCCTACAATGAGCAGTTCTTC

D: NA
size: many
J: TRBJ2-7
V: TRBV12-3/TRBV12-4
CDR3: CASTPGGVYEQYF
DNA: TGTGCCAGCACCCCGGGCGGGGTCTACGAGCAGTACTTC

D: NA
size: few
J: TRBJ1-1
V: TRBV7-3
CDR3: CASSLSGPNTEAFF
DNA: TGTGCCAGCAGCCTATCGGGTCCGAACACTGAAGCTTTCTTT

D: NA
size: few
J: TRBJ1-5
V: TRBV18
CDR3: CASSPRAFGGVGSNQPQHF
DNA: TGTGCCAGCTCACCACGGGCTTTCGGCGGGGTCGGGAGCAATCAGCCCCAGCATTTT

D: NA
size: NA
J: TRBJ1-2
V: TRBV4-2
CDR3: CASTKYLGGYGYTF
DNA: TGTGCCAGCACCAAATACCTGGGAGGCTATGGCTACACCTTC

D: NA
size: few
J: TRBJ1-2
V: TRBV29-1
CDR3: CSAGTDGYGYTF
DNA: TGCAGCGCCGGGACTGACGGCTATGGCTACACCTTC

D: NA
size: few
J: TRBJ2-1
V: TRBV12-3/TRBV12-4
CDR3: CASSLYPESNEQFF
DNA: TGTGCCAGCAGTTTATACCCCGAGAGCAATGAGCAGTTCTTC

D: TRBD1
size: few
J: TRBJ1-1
V: TRBV30
CDR3: CAWALEGATEAFF
DNA: TGTGCCTGGGCGCTGGAGGGGGCCACTGAAGCTTTCTTT

D: NA
size: NA
J: TRBJ2-4
V: TRBV4-1
CDR3: CASSFRQLSKNIQYF
DNA: TGCGCCAGCAGCTTCCGACAGCTATCCAAAAACATTCAGTACTTC

D: NA
size: few
J: TRBJ1-1
V: TRBV5-1
CDR3: CASSSSTATNTEAFF
DNA: TGCGCCAGCAGCTCCTCGACAGCCACGAACACTGAAGCTTTCTTT

D: TRBD2
size: many
J: TRBJ2-3
V: TRBV24-1
CDR3: CATGTSGLDTQYF
DNA: TGTGCCACCGGGACTAGCGGATTAGATACGCAGTATTTT

D: NA
size: NA
J: TRBJ1-1
V: TRBV5-1
CDR3: CASSDAAMSTEAFF
DNA: TGCGCCAGCTCGGACGCGGCCATGAGCACTGAAGCTTTCTTT

D: TRBD1
size: few
J: TRBJ2-7
V: TRBV7-9
CDR3: CASSLVQGASNEQYF
DNA: TGTGCCAGCAGCTTAGTTCAGGGGGCGTCGAACGAGCAGTACTTC

D: TRBD1
size: NA
J: TRBJ1-2
V: TRBV4-3
CDR3: CASSQDISGGRGYTF
DNA: TGCGCCAGCAGCCAAGATATCTCAGGGGGTCGTGGCTACACCTTC

D: TRBD1
size: NA
J: TRBJ2-7
V: TRBV5-1
CDR3: CASSPTGADEQYF
DNA: TGCGCCAGCAGCCCGACAGGGGCGGACGAGCAGTACTTC

D: TRBD1
size: few
J: TRBJ1-1
V: TRBV29-1
CDR3: CSVVRGGTGIAEAFF
DNA: TGCAGCGTTGTACGGGGAGGGACAGGGATAGCTGAAGCTTTCTTT

D: NA
size: NA
J: TRBJ2-3
V: TRBV5-5
CDR3: CASSLALDGYTDTQYF
DNA: TGTGCCAGCAGCTTGGCCTTGGACGGCTACACAGATACGCAGTATTTT